Listed below are T cell receptor beta chains from one sample, sequenced in a study of T cells in Graves' hyperthyroidism and ophthalmopathy. TCRdb passed the multiplex PCR reads through MiXCR, listing each CDR3 protein once. In the table there are a few hundred thousand distinct CDR3 sequences, 15% to 20% of which are singletons. The sample consisted of blood. Receptor source: a woman between 18 and 29 years old with Graves' ophthalmopathy. Each CDR3 is given with its conserved first and last residue. Each record gives: D gene, V gene, J gene, clone size, CDR3 DNA, CDR3 protein. The D gene is left open where the match is weak. Some rows have no size entry. The others give once, few or many, or a class for an expanded clone.

>TRBD1|TRBV27|TRBJ1-5|many
TGTGCCAGCAGTTCCACAGGGGGGCCCCAGCATTTT
CASSSTGGPQHF
>TRBD2|TRBV12-3/TRBV12-4|TRBJ2-1|many
TGTGCCAGCAGTCTCACTAGCGGTGAGCAGTTCTTC
CASSLTSGEQFF
>TRBD1|TRBV13|TRBJ2-5|-
TGTGCCAGCAGCCCGACAGGGAGTCAAGAGACCCAGTACTTC
CASSPTGSQETQYF
>-|TRBV4-1|TRBJ2-7|-
TGCGCCAGCAGCCAAGATCGGAACGAGCAGTACTTC
CASSQDRNEQYF
>-|TRBV11-2|TRBJ1-2|many
TGTGCCAGCAGCTTAAATCCAGCTAACTATGGCTACACCTTC
CASSLNPANYGYTF
>-|TRBV19|TRBJ1-1|few
TGTGCCAGTAGTGCTCGACAGGTTCTCGTTCCAGCTTTCTTT
CASSARQVLVPAFF
>-|TRBV7-2|TRBJ1-1|many
TGTGCCAGCAGCCTGCAAGGTCATCGGAACACTGAAGCTTTCTTT
CASSLQGHRNTEAFF
>TRBD1|TRBV6-2/TRBV6-3|TRBJ1-1|many
TGTGCCAGCAGCCTGACAGGGGTATTTATGGCTGCTACTGAAGCTTTCTTT
CASSLTGVFMAATEAFF
>-|TRBV3-1|TRBJ2-3|many
TGTGCCAGCAGCCATCCTCAGTCCGGAACAGATACGCAGTATTTT
CASSHPQSGTDTQYF
>TRBD2|TRBV6-2/TRBV6-3|TRBJ2-1|many
TGTGCCAGCGTCGAACTAGCGGGAGGGTACAATGAGCAGTTCTTC
CASVELAGGYNEQFF
>-|TRBV28|TRBJ1-2|many
TGTGCCACCGAGAGGCGGTCTTATGGCTACACCTTC
CATERRSYGYTF
>TRBD1|TRBV28|TRBJ2-7|many
TGTGCCAGCAGTACCCCCGGGACAGGACCCTACGAGCAGTACTTC
CASSTPGTGPYEQYF
>TRBD1|TRBV15|TRBJ1-2|many
TGTGCCACCAGCAGAGTTTGGACAGGGGGTTCATTACCCTATGGCTACACCTTC
CATSRVWTGGSLPYGYTF
>-|TRBV4-1|TRBJ2-1|many
TGCGCCAGCAGCCTCCCCCCGCCGGGGATTAATGAGCAGTTCTTC
CASSLPPPGINEQFF
>-|TRBV27|TRBJ2-1|many
TGTGCCAGCAGTTTCTTAGATAGCTCCTACAATGAGCAGTTCTTC
CASSFLDSSYNEQFF
>-|TRBV7-2|TRBJ1-1|many
TGTGCCAGCAGCTTAGCATCCAGGCTAAACACTGAAGCTTTCTTT
CASSLASRLNTEAFF
>-|TRBV6-1|TRBJ2-7|few
TGTGCCAGCAGAAGGGAAAGCTCCTACGAGCAGTACTTC
CASRRESSYEQYF
>-|TRBV3-2|TRBJ2-4|few
TGTGCCAGCAGCCGGGACAGCATAAGTCTAGCCAAAAACATTCAGTACTTC
CASSRDSISLAKNIQYF
>-|TRBV9|TRBJ1-1|few
TGTGCCAGCACCCGAGGTGGAGGTGGGGACACTGAAGCTTTCTTT
CASTRGGGGDTEAFF
>-|TRBV10-3|TRBJ1-6|-
TGTGCCATCAGGCGGGACGTTAATTCACCCCTCCACTTT
CAIRRDVNSPLHF
>-|TRBV7-9|TRBJ2-1|-
TGTGCCAGCAGCTTAAGGATGGGCGGGGTGATTTACAATGAGCAGTTCTTC
CASSLRMGGVIYNEQFF
>TRBD1|TRBV27|TRBJ1-1|-
TGTGCCAGCAGTTTAATCCAGGGGGCCACTGAAGCTTTCTTT
CASSLIQGATEAFF
>TRBD2|TRBV11-1|TRBJ2-1|-
TGTGCCAGCAGCGACCCTCCGACTAGCGGGGAGCAGTTCTTC
CASSDPPTSGEQFF
>TRBD2|TRBV7-8|TRBJ2-3|-
TGTGCCAGCAGACAGACTAGCGGGGGCGCAGATACGCAGTATTTT
CASRQTSGGADTQYF
>-|TRBV4-1|TRBJ1-1|few
TGCGCCAGCAGCCAAGATCGGGCGGGGTTCGCTTTCTTT
CASSQDRAGFAFF
>TRBD1|TRBV10-3|TRBJ2-3|few
TGTGCCATATTGGTGCAGGGGGTTATAGATACGCAGTATTTT
CAILVQGVIDTQYF
>TRBD1|TRBV6-1|TRBJ1-2|-
TGTGCCAGCAGTGTGGGGACAGGGTTCTTCCATCAAGGCTACACCTTC
CASSVGTGFFHQGYTF
>-|TRBV28|TRBJ1-3|-
TGTGCCAGCAGTCCACAGGCCTCTGGAAACACCATATATTTT
CASSPQASGNTIYF
>TRBD2|TRBV28|TRBJ2-5|-
TGTGCCAGCCGGGAGCGGGGGTTCCAAGAGACCCAGTACTTC
CASRERGFQETQYF
>-|TRBV5-1|TRBJ2-5|-
TGCGCCAGCAGCTTGAGACCGATGGGGGAGACCCAGTACTTC
CASSLRPMGETQYF
>TRBD1|TRBV7-9|TRBJ1-4|-
TGTGCCAGCAGCTCCTGGACAGGGGGATCTGAAAAACTGTTTTTT
CASSSWTGGSEKLFF
>-|TRBV28|TRBJ2-7|many
TGTGCCAGCAGTTTCCTAGGACGGCTAGCGTTCTACGAGCAGTACTTC
CASSFLGRLAFYEQYF
>-|TRBV28|TRBJ2-5|-
TGTGCCAGCAGTTTACGGGGTTTAGAAGAGACCCAGTACTTC
CASSLRGLEETQYF
>-|TRBV2|TRBJ2-7|many
TGTGCCAGCAGTCCTACCTACGAGCAGTACTTC
CASSPTYEQYF
>-|TRBV6-1|TRBJ2-3|-
TGTGCCAGCAGTGACAACACGCCAGATACGCAGTATTTT
CASSDNTPDTQYF
>TRBD1|TRBV2|TRBJ1-5|many
TGTGCCAGCAGTGTTGGACAGGGTAGTCAGCCCCAGCATTTT
CASSVGQGSQPQHF
>TRBD1|TRBV9|TRBJ1-1|many
TGTGCCAGCAGTGGACAGGGTGCTACTGAAGCTTTCTTT
CASSGQGATEAFF
>TRBD1|TRBV10-3|TRBJ2-7|-
TGTGCCATCAGTGACCCGGCGGGGACAGGGCACGAGCAGTACTTC
CAISDPAGTGHEQYF
>-|TRBV5-1|TRBJ2-5|-
TGCGCCAGCAGCCCCGATAGCGCCTTGTACCAAGAGACCCAGTACTTC
CASSPDSALYQETQYF
>TRBD1|TRBV27|TRBJ1-6|-
TGTGCCAGCAGCCAGGGGGCTTGGGGCTCCTATAATTCACCCCTCCACTTT
CASSQGAWGSYNSPLHF
>TRBD1|TRBV6-1|TRBJ2-2|few
TGTGCCAGCAGGAGACAGGGGGCGGCGAACACCGGGGAGCTGTTTTTT
CASRRQGAANTGELFF
>-|TRBV28|TRBJ1-1|many
TGTGCCAGCGGCCCCTCCAGGCAAGGGTCTGGAGTAGCTTTCTTT
CASGPSRQGSGVAFF
>-|TRBV11-2|TRBJ2-4|-
TGTGCCAGCAGCTTCGACCAAGATAAGTACTTC
CASSFDQDKYF
>-|TRBV7-8|TRBJ1-2|many
TGTGCCAGCAGCGCCACTCCCGGACATGGCTACACCTTC
CASSATPGHGYTF
>TRBD2|TRBV7-3|TRBJ2-5|many
TGTGCCAGCAGCCCTACAGGACTAGCGGGGGGCCAAGAGACCCAGTACTTC
CASSPTGLAGGQETQYF
>TRBD1|TRBV24-1|TRBJ2-1|-
TGTGCCACCAGTTTGGGACAGGGCATGAATAATGAGCAGTTCTTC
CATSLGQGMNNEQFF
>TRBD2|TRBV20-1|TRBJ2-3|-
TGCAGTGCCTTGACCGGGACTAGCGGGGGGGAATTCACAGATACGCAGTATTTT
CSALTGTSGGEFTDTQYF
>-|TRBV9|TRBJ2-3|-
TGTGCCAGCAGCGACACAGGGCCCACAGATACGCAGTATTTT
CASSDTGPTDTQYF
>-|TRBV28|TRBJ1-2|many
TGTGCCAGCAGTTTAGAGGGATCGGGCTATGGCTACACCTTC
CASSLEGSGYGYTF
>-|TRBV6-1|TRBJ1-1|many
TGTGCCAGCAGGAAGGGACTGTCTGAAGCTTTCTTT
CASRKGLSEAFF
>-|TRBV5-5|TRBJ1-5|many
TGTGCCAGCAGCGCGGGGTCGAGCAATCAGCCCCAGCATTTT
CASSAGSSNQPQHF
>-|TRBV6-4|TRBJ2-1|-
TGTGCCAGCAGTGACTCGAGTTCCCATGAGCAGTTCTTC
CASSDSSSHEQFF
>TRBD1|TRBV7-3|TRBJ1-6|-
TGTGCCTCACACACAGGGGTGAGAAATTCACCCCTCCACTTT
CASHTGVRNSPLHF
>-|TRBV12-3/TRBV12-4|TRBJ2-5|many
TGTGCCAGCAGTCCCCAGGGCAGGCTCCAAGAGACCCAGTACTTC
CASSPQGRLQETQYF